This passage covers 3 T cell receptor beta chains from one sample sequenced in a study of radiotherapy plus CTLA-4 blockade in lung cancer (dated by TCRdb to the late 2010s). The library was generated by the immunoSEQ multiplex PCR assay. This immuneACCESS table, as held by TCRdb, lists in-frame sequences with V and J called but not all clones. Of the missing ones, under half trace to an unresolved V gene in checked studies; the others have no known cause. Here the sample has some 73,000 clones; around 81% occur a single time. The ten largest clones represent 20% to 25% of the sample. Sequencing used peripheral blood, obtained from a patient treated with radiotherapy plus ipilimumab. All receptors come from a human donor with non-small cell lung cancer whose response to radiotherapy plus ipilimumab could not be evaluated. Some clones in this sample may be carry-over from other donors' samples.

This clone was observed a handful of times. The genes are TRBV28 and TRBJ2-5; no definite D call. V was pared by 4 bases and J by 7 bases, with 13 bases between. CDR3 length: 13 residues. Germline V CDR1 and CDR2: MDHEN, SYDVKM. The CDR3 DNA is TGTGCCAGCAGTTACCGGATCCGCGGGACCCAGTACTTC. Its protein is CASSYRIRGTQYF.

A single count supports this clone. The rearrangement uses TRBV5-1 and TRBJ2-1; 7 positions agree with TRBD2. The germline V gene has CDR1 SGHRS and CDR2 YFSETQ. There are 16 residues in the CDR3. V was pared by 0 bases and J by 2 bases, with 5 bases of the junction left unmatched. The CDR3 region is CASSLDGSGPYNEQFF. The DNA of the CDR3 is TGCGCCAGCAGCTTGGACGGTAGCGGGCCCTACAATGAGCAGTTCTTC.

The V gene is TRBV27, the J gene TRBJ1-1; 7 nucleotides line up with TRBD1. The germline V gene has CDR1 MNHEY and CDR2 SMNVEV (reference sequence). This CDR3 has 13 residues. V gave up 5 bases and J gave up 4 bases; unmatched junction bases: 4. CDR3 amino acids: CASSQYRGTEAFF. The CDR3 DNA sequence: TGTGCCAGCAGTCAATACAGGGGCACTGAAGCTTTCTTT.